This entry features one TCR beta chain sequence. Its antigen is still unknown. Deletions cut 3 bases from V and 2 bases from J, with 4 bases between. Germline V gene lookup returns CDR1 GTSNPN and CDR2 SVGIG (reference sequence). The CDR3 is 11 residues long. Method: immunoSEQ multiplex PCR; TCRdb's copy keeps in-frame clones and lacks some. The sample has roughly 8,600 clones; around 90% are singletons. Sampling of blood occurred at baseline, cycle 4 day 1, and cycle 7 day 1. The data originate from a study of OX40 agonist ivuxolimab in advanced cancers. Study in general: Patients got intravenous ivuxolimab at 0.01 to 10 mg/kg every 2 weeks. Dose-escalation patients had hepatocellular carcinoma, melanoma, renal cell or head and neck cancer. General observations from the study: On average, a greater number of expanded clones characterised CD8+ T cells relative to CD4+.

The chain links TRBV30 to TRBJ1-1; D remains unclear. The sequence derives from an adult with an advanced solid tumor such as melanoma, head and neck, liver or kidney cancer. Specimen: CD4+ or CD8+ T cells sorted from blood, collected in a trial of the OX40 agonist ivuxolimab. For the CDR3, the DNA is TGTGCCTGGAGCAGAAACACTGAAGCTTTCTTT. Residues: CAWSRNTEAFF.